This is a list of T cell receptor beta chains from one sample in a study of T cell clones after liver transplantation. The protocol was immunoSEQ multiplex PCR, while the TCRdb copy is restricted to in-frame clones and leaves out a portion. Of tens of thousands of clones in the sample, around 80% were seen once. This specimen was CD4+ T cells from blood, taken less than 50 months after liver transplant. The receptors derive from a human patient who received a liver transplant. Some T cells may possibly be graft donor cells. Each CDR3 is given with its conserved first and last residue. Each record gives: V gene, D gene, clone size, J gene, CDR3 protein, CDR3 DNA. D genes are given only for firm matches. A row's size may be missing; if present it is once, few, many or a size class.

TRBV6-1	-	-	TRBJ1-1	CASLPREVNTEAFF	TGTGCCAGTCTACCCCGAGAAGTGAACACTGAAGCTTTCTTT
TRBV7-9	-	-	TRBJ1-2	CASSLEQGRYTF	TGTGCCAGCAGCTTAGAGCAGGGTCGCTACACCTTC
TRBV30	-	-	TRBJ2-3	CAWRRGTDTQYF	TGTGCCTGGAGGAGGGGCACAGATACGCAGTATTTT
TRBV7-3	TRBD1	-	TRBJ2-6	CASTITQGAGANVLTF	TGTGCCAGCACCATCACACAGGGGGCTGGGGCCAACGTCCTGACTTTC
TRBV6-1	TRBD2	-	TRBJ2-2	CASSVTSGGHTGELFF	TGTGCCAGCAGTGTGACTAGCGGGGGACACACCGGGGAGCTGTTTTTT
TRBV28	TRBD2	-	TRBJ2-5	CASSFVAGGQGTQYF	TGTGCCAGCAGTTTTGTGGCGGGAGGCCAAGGGACCCAGTACTTC
TRBV20-1	TRBD2	-	TRBJ2-1	CSAASGREQFF	TGCAGTGCTGCTAGCGGCAGAGAGCAGTTCTTC
TRBV30	-	-	TRBJ2-5	CAWKTPGGTQYF	TGTGCCTGGAAGACTCCCGGCGGGACCCAGTACTTC
TRBV19	TRBD1	-	TRBJ1-6	CASSMTTGDSPLHF	TGTGCCAGTAGTATGACGACAGGGGATTCACCCCTCCACTTT
TRBV18	-	-	TRBJ2-1	CASSPNTGRLSWGQFF	TGTGCCAGCTCACCAAATACCGGACGCCTGTCATGGGGCCAGTTCTTC
TRBV18	-	-	TRBJ2-3	CASSRTGTDTQYF	TGTGCCAGCTCACGGACAGGCACAGATACGCAGTATTTT
TRBV30	TRBD1	-	TRBJ1-2	CAWSVRWDSSYGYTF	TGTGCCTGGAGTGTTCGATGGGACAGTAGCTATGGCTACACCTTC
TRBV7-2	-	once	TRBJ2-7	CASSLAPYEQYF	TGTGCCAGCAGCTTAGCTCCCTACGAGCAGTACTTC
TRBV28	-	-	TRBJ1-2	CASRLKYYGYTF	TGTGCCAGCAGGCTGAAATACTATGGCTACACCTTC
TRBV20-1	-	-	TRBJ2-3	CSATTDTQYF	TGCAGTGCCACCACAGATACGCAGTATTTT
TRBV18	-	-	TRBJ2-1	CASSLGRGNNEQFF	TGTGCCAGCTCACTGGGCAGGGGTAACAATGAGCAGTTCTTC
TRBV5-6	TRBD2	once	TRBJ2-3	CASSSLAGGPDTQYF	TGTGCCAGCAGCTCACTAGCGGGGGGGCCAGATACGCAGTATTTT
TRBV21-1	-	-	TRBJ1-5	CASSAQARTGALYCNQPQHF	TGTGCCAGCAGCGCTCAAGCACGGACAGGGGCTTTATATTGCAATCAGCCCCAGCATTTT
TRBV7-2	TRBD1	-	TRBJ2-7	CASSLRQGPYEQYF	TGTGCCAGCAGCTTAAGACAGGGGCCCTACGAGCAGTACTTC
TRBV9	-	-	TRBJ2-2	CASSVNPNTGELFF	TGTGCCAGCAGCGTAAATCCGAACACCGGGGAGCTGTTTTTT
TRBV6-4	TRBD1	-	TRBJ2-3	CASSKTGASFTDTQYF	TGTGCCAGCAGTAAGACAGGGGCTTCCTTCACAGATACGCAGTATTTT
TRBV7-6	-	-	TRBJ2-2	CASSSLGGLTGELFF	TGTGCCAGCAGCTCTTTGGGGGGGCTCACCGGGGAGCTGTTTTTT
TRBV30	TRBD1	-	TRBJ2-7	CAWRRQGVYEQYF	TGTGCCTGGAGGAGACAGGGCGTTTACGAGCAGTACTTC
TRBV9	TRBD2	-	TRBJ2-1	CASSPTGGTQEQFF	TGTGCCAGCAGCCCAACGGGGGGGACGCAAGAGCAGTTCTTC
TRBV5-8	TRBD1	-	TRBJ2-7	CASSSRPGQGFSYEQYF	TGTGCCAGCAGCTCTAGGCCGGGACAGGGGTTTTCCTACGAGCAGTACTTC
TRBV4-3	-	few	TRBJ1-5	CASSQGRSQPQHF	TGCGCCAGCAGCCAAGGACGAAGTCAGCCCCAGCATTTT
TRBV28	-	once	TRBJ1-5	CASRGLQGAGNQPQHF	TGTGCCAGCAGGGGACTACAGGGTGCAGGCAATCAGCCCCAGCATTTT
TRBV14	-	-	TRBJ2-1	CASSQALGEAYNEQFF	TGTGCCAGCAGCCAAGCCTTGGGAGAAGCCTACAATGAGCAGTTCTTC
TRBV19	-	-	TRBJ2-5	CASSPHGGRGYQETQYF	TGTGCCAGTAGTCCCCATGGAGGCCGGGGTTACCAAGAGACCCAGTACTTC
TRBV7-9	TRBD1	-	TRBJ2-5	CASRLGTAQETQYF	TGTGCCAGCAGACTTGGGACAGCGCAAGAGACCCAGTACTTC
TRBV28	-	-	TRBJ1-2	CASRVGRGGGYTF	TGTGCCAGCAGGGTTGGCAGGGGCGGAGGCTACACCTTC
TRBV6-6	-	-	TRBJ2-5	CASRGPNHQETQYF	TGTGCCAGCAGGGGGCCAAACCACCAAGAGACCCAGTACTTC
TRBV5-4	-	-	TRBJ2-5	CASSLGPETQYF	TGTGCCAGCAGCTTGGGACCGGAGACCCAGTACTTC
TRBV7-2	TRBD2	-	TRBJ2-5	CASSRSGGMVETQYF	TGTGCCAGCAGCCGTAGCGGGGGGATGGTGGAGACCCAGTACTTC
TRBV27	-	-	TRBJ2-5	CAAGRPGQETQYF	TGTGCCGCGGGTAGGCCGGGGCAAGAGACCCAGTACTTC
TRBV4-1	-	few	TRBJ1-5	CASSLDQGGYQPQHF	TGCGCCAGCAGCCTCGATCAGGGAGGTTATCAGCCCCAGCATTTT
TRBV5-1	-	-	TRBJ2-2	CASSLETRTGELFF	TGCGCCAGCAGCTTGGAAACTAGAACCGGGGAGCTGTTTTTT
TRBV5-1	TRBD2	-	TRBJ2-1	CASSLGGLLNEQFF	TGCGCCAGCAGCTTGGGGGGACTATTAAATGAGCAGTTCTTC
TRBV5-1	TRBD1	few	TRBJ2-7	CASSPRQGASYEQYF	TGCGCCAGCAGCCCTAGACAGGGGGCGAGCTACGAGCAGTACTTC
TRBV25-1	TRBD1	-	TRBJ1-5	CASRETDRAMVGNQPQHF	TGTGCCAGCCGAGAAACGGACAGGGCTATGGTGGGCAATCAGCCCCAGCATTTT
TRBV7-9	TRBD2	-	TRBJ2-1	CASSLHVTSGHNEQFF	TGTGCCAGCAGCTTACATGTGACTAGCGGACACAATGAGCAGTTCTTC
TRBV2	-	-	TRBJ1-4	CASTFRQVATNEKLFF	TGTGCCAGCACGTTCCGACAGGTAGCAACTAATGAAAAACTGTTTTTT
TRBV27	TRBD2	-	TRBJ2-1	CASSFGLGSDEQFF	TGTGCCAGCAGTTTCGGACTAGGGAGCGATGAGCAGTTCTTC
TRBV29-1	-	-	TRBJ2-3	CSVAGPDTQYF	TGCAGCGTTGCGGGTCCAGATACGCAGTATTTT
TRBV19	TRBD1	-	TRBJ1-3	CASLDRASENTIYF	TGTGCCAGCTTGGACAGGGCCAGTGAAAACACCATATATTTT
TRBV28	-	-	TRBJ1-1	CASLGRRNTEAFF	TGTGCCAGCCTGGGGCGACGAAACACTGAAGCTTTCTTT
TRBV6-6	TRBD1	-	TRBJ1-2	CASSPTGGANYGYTF	TGTGCCAGCAGCCCAACAGGGGGCGCCAACTATGGCTACACCTTC
TRBV30	TRBD1	-	TRBJ1-3	CAWSVWRGTAGNTIYF	TGTGCCTGGAGTGTATGGAGGGGGACAGCTGGAAACACCATATATTTT
TRBV27	TRBD1	-	TRBJ2-3	CASSLYDRGPTDTQYF	TGTGCCAGCAGTTTGTATGACAGGGGCCCCACAGATACGCAGTATTTT
TRBV11-2	-	-	TRBJ2-1	CASSPRGGGTYNEQFF	TGTGCCAGCAGCCCCCGGGGAGGGGGTACGTACAATGAGCAGTTCTTC
TRBV5-5	-	-	TRBJ1-2	CASSLEAVQIYGYTF	TGTGCCAGCAGCTTGGAGGCGGTCCAGATCTATGGCTACACCTTC
TRBV4-1	-	-	TRBJ1-6	CASSQGGQFYNSPLHF	TGCGCCAGCAGCCAAGGTGGACAGTTCTATAATTCACCCCTCCACTTT